This T cell receptor (beta chain) was obtained from a study of T cells in Graves' hyperthyroidism and ophthalmopathy (dated by TCRdb to the late 2010s). Regarding the research as a whole: Peripheral blood was collected at initial diagnosis, before any treatment. To identify distinguishing TCR V-J signatures, a discovery cohort of roughly 100 patients was used, comprising 43 with Graves' ophthalmopathy and some 60 with stable Graves' hyperthyroidism. Prospective prediction of ophthalmopathy was tested in an independent validation cohort consisting of roughly 19 hyperthyroidism patients and approximately 16 patients who later progressed to ophthalmopathy. The 100 discovery patients were randomly split 7:3 into training and test sets. In several Graves' hyperthyroidism patients, the study also compared T-cell repertoires from thyroid tissue with T-cell repertoires from blood. Following sampling, methimazole starting at 30 mg daily was given to hyperthyroidism patients, and high-dose intravenous methylprednisolone was given to ophthalmopathy patients. TCR Vbeta CDR3 sequencing of 135 peripheral blood samples (approximately 44 ophthalmopathy, about 80 hyperthyroidism and roughly 17 progressor patients) is reported in the paper. What the study reported, not specific to this receptor: Most expanded thyroid clonotypes (frequency above 0.001) were also detected in blood, suggesting blood repertoires may reflect thyroid immune responses. A 13 V-J signature model separated ophthalmopathy from stable hyperthyroidism, with just over 85% sensitivity and about 81% specificity in cross-validation and 80%/75% in testing. In validation, the model predicted progression to ophthalmopathy with about 71% sensitivity and approximately 74% specificity, a median of 6.5 months before onset. No statistical method was used to fix the sample size in advance, and group allocation was not hidden from the investigators.

Comments on this clonotype: Its antigen is unknown. Base-call qualities are not available, and no considerably larger clone is one nucleotide away.

V sheds 5 bases and J sheds 0 bases, leaving 17 bases between their ends. CDR1 and CDR2 are read off the germline V gene as SGHTA and FQGNSA. From its cysteine to its phenylalanine, the CDR3 spans 18 amino acids. Here the CDR3 DNA is all that survives: 54 bases in frame from base 1. Amplification of TCR beta CDR3 regions was carried out from RNA transcripts. The first round of RT-PCR for the TCR CDR3 was performed with the HTBI primer set and the Qiagen OneStep RT-PCR kit. Libraries were constructed in a second round of multiplex PCR, after which size selection and purification were performed. Paired-end sequencing of the libraries was performed with 100 bp reads on an Illumina HiSeq2000. Per the source publication's procedure: SOAPnuke was used to process the raw data, removing reads that contained adapters or uncalled bases, had a mean Phred below 15, or lacked an exact match to the constant primer or identifier. High-quality paired reads were merged using COPE v1.2.5, and each unique nucleotide sequence was defined as a clonotype. MiTCR v1.1 was used to align the clonotypes against IMGT TRBV, TRBD and TRBJ reference segments. The analysis included only V-J combinations with a frequency above 0.0001, which together covered roughly 99% of the repertoires. The TCS score was defined as F50 (clonal expansion) divided by E x V (chaos), with BLOSUM62-based TCRdist calculated between CDR3 peptides within each V-J. Welch's t-statistics and random forest reduced around 520 V-J features to 13, which were used in a naive Bayes classifier (R e1071). In-frame beta chains were kept once TCRdb had trimmed the public reads at Q25 with fastp and called clones with MiXCR. Every distinct CDR3 protein forms one entry, paired with its most common genes and DNA. It is TCRdb's table, rather than the study itself, that gives the V and J calls and clone size. The sample table lists under 350,000 distinct CDR3 sequences, roughly 14% of them with a count of one. The top ten clonotypes cover roughly 8.5% of the sample.

Hyperthyroidism patients were newly diagnosed, with disease duration under 2 months, and aged 18 to 65 years. Any patient with an uncontrolled infection, another autoimmune disease, pregnancy or lactation was excluded. Diagnoses relied on clinical symptoms, serum thyroxine and TRAb, thyroid ultrasound and orbital computed tomography. Blood from progressor patients was collected at the time of first diagnosis with hyperthyroidism, before any ophthalmopathy symptoms had appeared. PBMCs were separated from under 12 ml of fresh peripheral blood using Ficoll-Paque density gradient centrifugation. Progressor patients were first diagnosed with Graves' hyperthyroidism and then developed ophthalmopathy during follow-up. Trizol reagent was used to extract total RNA, and RNA quality was then checked on an Agilent 2100 Bioanalyzer.

In this chain, TRBV7-2 is recombined with TRBJ2-6; the D segment may tentatively be TRBD1 or TRBD2, each giving 6 matched bases. The specimen was blood. The source of this sequence is a woman aged 25-40 years with Graves' hyperthyroidism that later progressed to Graves' ophthalmopathy. The nucleotide sequence is given as TGTGCCAGCAGCCCCTACGGAGGGGGAAACTCTGGGGCCAACGTCCTGACTTTC. This sequence encodes CASSPYGGGNSGANVLTF.